This TCR beta chain was retrieved from a study of shared clonotypes between healthy human individuals. Study in general: CD4 naive and CD4 memory each took three plates per donor, while CD8 naive took two and CD8 memory one.

The authors divided CD4+ cells into CD45RA+ naive and CD45RA-negative memory subsets. The assay ran at deep level. TCRdb's copy holds only in-frame clones and misses some; the assay was immunoSEQ multiplex PCR. The profile shows over 2 million clones, 85% to 95% of them singletons. The CDR3 totals 15 residues. Germline V lookup: CDR1 SGHRS, CDR2 YFSETQ. The trim removed 7 bases at V and 3 bases at J, leaving 8 bases unmatched. The sequence was collected from a man between 18 and 29 years old in good health. Some clones in this sample may be carry-over from other donors' samples. The chain recombines TRBV5-1 with TRBJ2-1; 9 bases map to TRBD2. The material sequenced was naive CD4+ T cells from PBMCs. The sample's subset: CD45RA+ positively selected. CDR3 sequence: CASSEREVNYNEQFF. In DNA, the CDR3 is TGCGCCAGCTCAGAGCGGGAGGTAAACTACAATGAGCAGTTCTTC.